Listed below are T cell receptor beta chains from one sample, sequenced in a study of cytomegalovirus exposure and HLA in healthy donors. Profiled with immunoSEQ multiplex PCR; TCRdb holds only in-frame clones, not every one. The top ten hold 7.5% to 9.5% of the sample, which has under 200,000 clones, 82% seen once. The specimen sequenced was PBMCs. The receptors originated from a male donor in good health and CMV-seropositive. Each CDR3 is given with its conserved first and last residue. D genes are given only for firm matches. Size is omitted from some rows. Given values are once, few, many or a class for expanded clones.

TRBD1 | TRBJ2-7 | few | TRBV29-1 | TGCAGCGGTGGGCAGGGGGTTTACGAGCAGTACTTC | CSGGQGVYEQYF
TRBD1 | TRBJ2-5 | . | TRBV19 | TGTGCCAGTAGTACTCCGGGACAGGGGATAGGGGAGACCCAGTACTTC | CASSTPGQGIGETQYF
TRBD1 | TRBJ1-3 | . | TRBV7-8 | TGTGCCAGCAGCTTAAACGCAGGGGGGCTTGGAAACACCATATATTTT | CASSLNAGGLGNTIYF
TRBD2 | TRBJ2-5 | . | TRBV9 | TGTGCCAGCGGGGGTGGGGGGGGGCAAGAGACCCAGTACTTC | CASGGGGGQETQYF
TRBD1 | TRBJ2-5 | . | TRBV29-1 | TGCAGCGCAGGGGGAGAGACCCAGTACTTC | CSAGGETQYF
TRBD1 | TRBJ1-1 | once | TRBV28 | TGTGCCAGCAGGACAGGGGGCATGGGTGACACTGAAGCTTTCTTT | CASRTGGMGDTEAFF
. | TRBJ1-2 | . | TRBV5-8 | TGTGCCAGCAGCTTGGACAGGCAAATCTATGGCTACACCTTC | CASSLDRQIYGYTF
TRBD1 | TRBJ2-3 | . | TRBV7-2 | TGTGCCAGCAGCTTAGGTGGGGACAGGGGACTTTGCACAGATACGCAGTATTTT | CASSLGGDRGLCTDTQYF
TRBD1 | TRBJ2-1 | . | TRBV4-3 | TGCGCCAGCAGCCAGGGCGTGACAGGGCCTTACAATGAGCAGTTCTTC | CASSQGVTGPYNEQFF
. | TRBJ1-2 | . | TRBV6-4 | TGTGCCAGCAGTGACGAGGAGGCGGGAGGCTACACCTTC | CASSDEEAGGYTF
. | TRBJ2-7 | . | TRBV7-6 | TGTGCCAGCAGCTTAGTCCTCGGCGGTACCTACGAGCAGTACTTC | CASSLVLGGTYEQYF
. | TRBJ1-6 | . | TRBV15 | TGTGCCACCAGCAGAGATAGGACAGTGAGCTCCTATAATTCACCCCTCCACTTT | CATSRDRTVSSYNSPLHF
TRBD1 | TRBJ1-2 | . | TRBV2 | TGTGCCAGCAGACCCGGGACAGTATATGGCTACACCTTC | CASRPGTVYGYTF
. | TRBJ2-1 | . | TRBV5-1 | TGCGCCAGCAGTTCGGGGGGCCCCTACAATGAGCAGTTCTTC | CASSSGGPYNEQFF
. | TRBJ2-7 | . | TRBV6-5 | TGTGCCAGCAGTTACTCGGGCCAAGGCTACGAGCAGTACTTC | CASSYSGQGYEQYF
. | TRBJ1-2 | . | TRBV30 | TGTGCCTGGAGTGTAGGGGCAGGGCTTTATGGCTACACCTTC | CAWSVGAGLYGYTF
. | TRBJ1-3 | . | TRBV6-5 | TGTGCCAGCAGTTACTCACGGGTAACGGTTGACACCATATATTTT | CASSYSRVTVDTIYF
. | TRBJ2-5 | . | TRBV29-1 | TGCAGCGTTGTGGACAGAGAAGAGGCCCAGTACTTC | CSVVDREEAQYF
. | TRBJ1-4 | . | TRBV18 | TGTGCCAGCTCACCAAACACAGGCACAAATGAAAAACTGTTTTTT | CASSPNTGTNEKLFF
TRBD2 | TRBJ2-1 | . | TRBV5-4 | TGTGCCAGCAGCTTGGCAGGGCTAGCGGGGGGCCGGGGCAATGAGCAGTTCTTC | CASSLAGLAGGRGNEQFF
. | TRBJ2-6 | . | TRBV6-5 | TGTGCCAGCAGTCTATTATCTGGGGCCAACGTCCTGACTTTC | CASSLLSGANVLTF
. | TRBJ1-2 | . | TRBV28 | TGTGCCAGCTCGTCACAGGCTTATTCCCGCTACACCTTC | CASSSQAYSRYTF
TRBD2 | TRBJ2-7 | few | TRBV9 | TGTGCCAGCAGCCTCGCCCCCGGACTAGCGGGAGGCTACGAGCAGTACTTC | CASSLAPGLAGGYEQYF
. | TRBJ1-2 | . | TRBV5-1 | TGCGCCAGCAGGTCCGAGGGTGGTGGCTACACCTTC | CASRSEGGGYTF
. | TRBJ2-1 | . | TRBV10-1 | TGCGCCAGCAGTGACCCTTCTCGTTCCTACAATGAGCAGTTCTTC | CASSDPSRSYNEQFF
. | TRBJ2-7 | . | TRBV7-2 | TGTGCCAGCAGCTTAGCGCGTATCTACGAGCAGTACTTC | CASSLARIYEQYF
TRBD2 | TRBJ2-3 | few | TRBV11-2 | TGTGCCAGCAGCTTAGTGCGACTAGCGGGATCGCATACGCAGTATTTT | CASSLVRLAGSHTQYF
TRBD1 | TRBJ1-5 | medium-sized | TRBV5-1 | TGCGCCAGCAGCCGAGCAGACTCAGGGGGTGGCAATCAGCCCCAGCATTTT | CASSRADSGGGNQPQHF
. | TRBJ2-7 | . | TRBV6-5 | TGTGCCAGCAGACAGGCGGCGGCCGTCGGCTACGAGCAGTACTTC | CASRQAAAVGYEQYF
. | TRBJ1-1 | . | TRBV10-1 | TGCGCCAGCAGTATGCGGAGGGAGGCTGAAGCTTTCTTT | CASSMRREAEAFF
. | TRBJ1-6 | . | TRBV5-1 | TGCGCCAGCAGCTTAACCGGGACAAGACATTCACCCCTCCACTTT | CASSLTGTRHSPLHF
TRBD2 | TRBJ2-1 | . | TRBV6-5 | TGTGCCAGCAGGGTAGCGGGAAGTGAGCAGTTCTTC | CASRVAGSEQFF
TRBD2 | TRBJ2-7 | . | TRBV2 | TGTGCCAGCCTCCTCGGTGCGGGAGGGTCGGGGGAGCAGTACTTC | CASLLGAGGSGEQYF
. | TRBJ2-2 | . | TRBV27 | TGTGCCAGCAGTTTAAATACGAACACCGGGGAGCTGTTTTTT | CASSLNTNTGELFF
TRBD2 | TRBJ2-2 | . | TRBV6-5 | TGTGCCAGCAGTTACCAGCGGGAGGCGGGGACCGGGGAGCTGTTTTTT | CASSYQREAGTGELFF
TRBD1 | TRBJ1-1 | . | TRBV19 | TGTGCCAGTAGTATTGTCGGACAGGGGTACTCTGAAGCTTTCTTT | CASSIVGQGYSEAFF
TRBD1 | TRBJ1-5 | once | TRBV27 | TGTGCCAGCAGTCCTCTCCACCAGGGGGGTCAGCCCCAGCATTTT | CASSPLHQGGQPQHF
. | TRBJ1-1 | . | TRBV7-9 | TGTGCCAGCAGCTTATTTGATGGGGGGGCTGAAGCTTTCTTT | CASSLFDGGAEAFF
TRBD1 | TRBJ2-3 | . | TRBV4-1 | TGCGCCAGCAGCCAAGAGGTGGACAGGGGCCGGAGAGATACGCAGTATTTT | CASSQEVDRGRRDTQYF
. | TRBJ2-2 | . | TRBV28 | TGTGCCACCCTGGAGGGATCCGGGGAGCTGTTTTTT | CATLEGSGELFF
TRBD2 | TRBJ2-7 | . | TRBV28 | TGTGCCAGCAGTTTAGCGGCTAGCGGGAGGAACGAGCAGTACTTC | CASSLAASGRNEQYF
TRBD1 | TRBJ1-3 | once | TRBV7-2 | TGTGCCAGCAGCTTATCCTCGGGACAGGGAAAAGACACCATATATTTT | CASSLSSGQGKDTIYF
TRBD2 | TRBJ2-1 | . | TRBV28 | TGTCGTAGCGGGAGGGTTAATGAGCAGTTCTTC | CRSGRVNEQFF
. | TRBJ1-4 | once | TRBV5-1 | TGCGCCAGCAGCTTGGATTGGACAGCTTACAATGAAAAACTGTTTTTT | CASSLDWTAYNEKLFF
TRBD2 | TRBJ2-3 | . | TRBV30 | TGTGCCTGGAGGGGCCTAGCGGGATTCACAGATACGCAGTATTTT | CAWRGLAGFTDTQYF
. | TRBJ1-5 | few | TRBV5-1 | TGCGCCAGCAGCCCATATGGAGGGGAAGCAAATCAGCCCCAGCATTTT | CASSPYGGEANQPQHF
. | TRBJ2-1 | . | TRBV10-3 | TGTGCCATCAGTGGGCTAGCTAATGAGCAGTTCTTC | CAISGLANEQFF
. | TRBJ1-3 | . | TRBV7-8 | TGTGCCAGCAGTTTAAGTACTTTTGGAAACACCATATATTTT | CASSLSTFGNTIYF
TRBD1 | TRBJ1-1 | . | TRBV9 | TGTGCCAGCAGCGGACAGGGCCCCCTGGTTACTGAAGCTTTCTTT | CASSGQGPLVTEAFF
TRBD1 | TRBJ2-7 | once | TRBV5-6 | TGTGCCAGCAGCCTGCCGGGGCAGGGGGCTTATGAGCAGTACTTC | CASSLPGQGAYEQYF
TRBD2 | TRBJ2-1 | few | TRBV28 | TGTGCCACCACCTCGGGGGAGGGCTACAATGAGCAGTTCTTC | CATTSGEGYNEQFF
. | TRBJ1-2 | . | TRBV4-1 | TGCGCCAGCAAACCCGGGGGGGCGGGCGGCTACACCTTC | CASKPGGAGGYTF
TRBD1 | TRBJ1-2 | . | TRBV19 | TGTGCCAGTACGGGACAGCCCTATGGCTACACCTTC | CASTGQPYGYTF